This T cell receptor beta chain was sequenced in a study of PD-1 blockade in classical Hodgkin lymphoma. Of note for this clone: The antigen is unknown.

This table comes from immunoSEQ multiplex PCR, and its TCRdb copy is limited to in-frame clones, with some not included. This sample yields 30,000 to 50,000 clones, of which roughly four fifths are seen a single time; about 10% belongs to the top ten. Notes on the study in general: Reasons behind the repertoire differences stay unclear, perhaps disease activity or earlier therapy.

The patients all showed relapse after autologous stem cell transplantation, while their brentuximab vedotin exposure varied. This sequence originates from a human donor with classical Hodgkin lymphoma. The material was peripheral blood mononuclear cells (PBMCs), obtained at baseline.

The CDR3 DNA follows: TGTGCCAGCAGTCTCTACAGGGGACTGACTGAAGCTTTCTTT. It encodes CASSLYRGLTEAFF. This chain connects TRBV28 to TRBJ1-1; the match to TRBD1 covers 7 bases. Germline V gene sequence: CDR1 MDHEN, CDR2 SYDVKM. The ends lost 5 bases at V and 5 bases at J; junction bases unmatched: 8. The CDR3 covers 14 residues.